The 27 T cell receptor beta chains given below trace back to one sample, sequenced in a study of CD8+CD57+ T cells in acquired aplastic anemia. Template material for TCR beta VDJ and CDR3 profiling consisted of genomic DNA. TCRdb processed the reads anew with MiXCR; each CDR3 protein has one entry. The data show some 200,000 distinct CDR3 sequences, 30% to 40% seen once. Sequencing used sorted CD4+, CD8+, or CD8+CD57+ T cells (not recorded which) from PBMCs. The source of these receptors is a human donor in good health, serving as a control.

Points on this clonotype: Relative to the germline gene, one junction end is altered; a read error may explain this. The rearrangement joins TRBV20-1 to TRBJ2-1, with D possibly TRBD2 on 6 matching bases. This CDR3 spans 16 amino acids. In germline, CDR1 is DFQATT, CDR2 SNEGSKA (reference sequence). The CDR3 bases are TGCAGTGCTAGAAAATCGGACGGGGGTTCCTGCAATGAGCAGTTCTTC. This sequence encodes CSARKSDGGSCNEQFF.

The table lists this clonotype with a few counts. The J gene is TRBJ1-5, the V gene TRBV30; D is undetermined. The CDR3 length is 17 residues. Trimming took 0 bases from V and 2 from J, leaving 17 bases between them. Germline assignment: CDR1 GTSNPN and CDR2 SVGIG (reference sequence). The CDR3 spells CAWSVRSGVRGNQPQHF. The CDR3 DNA follows: TGTGCCTGGAGTGTACGAAGTGGGGTCCGAGGCAATCAGCCCCAGCATTTT.

This clonotype occurred many times. This chain connects TRBV20-1 to TRBJ1-1; D unresolved. The V and J ends lost 0 bases and 8 bases respectively, with 16 bases between them. The CDR3 has 14 amino acids. Germline lookup yields CDR1 DFQATT and CDR2 SNEGSKA (reference sequence). The CDR3 DNA is TGCAGTGCTAGAGATCCCCTCGTGGCGCAGGAAGCTTTCTTT. It translates to CSARDPLVAQEAFF.

Notes on this clonotype: Germline is not matched at one junction end, which may reflect a read error. The chain uses TRBV7-3 and TRBJ2-5; D gene unclear. Germline CDR1 and CDR2: SGHTA and FQGTGA. CDR3 size: 13 residues. The CDR3 coding sequence is TGCGCCAGCAGCTCCTCGGGCAAAGAGACCCAGTACTTC. Its protein product is CASSSSGKETQYF.

The chain recombines TRBV29-1 with TRBJ1-2, with D possibly being TRBD1 (6 bases). CDR3 length: 14 residues. The germline V gene has CDR1 SQVTM and CDR2 ANQGSEA. Trimming shortened V by 3 bases and J by 3 bases, and 14 bases separated the two germline ends. CDR3 residues: CSVDGGKWDYGYTF. Written as DNA, the CDR3 is TGCAGCGTTGACGGGGGCAAGTGGGACTATGGCTACACCTTC.

The sample holds many counts of this clonotype. CDR3 nucleotide sequence: TGCGCCAGCAGCTTGGCCAGCTACACAGATACGCAGTATTTT. Amino acid sequence: CASSLASYTDTQYF. This rearrangement joins TRBV5-1 to TRBJ2-3; D remains ambiguous. From germline, CDR1 is SGHRS and CDR2 YFSETQ. The V end lost 0 bases, the J end lost 2 bases, and 7 bases lay between the germline ends. The CDR3 spans 14 residues. Looking up the rest from reference TRBV5-1 and TRBJ2-3 gives the full variable domain: KAGVTQTPRYLIKTRGQQVTLSCSPISGHRSVSWYQQTPGQGLQFLFEYFSETQRNKGNFPGRFSGRQFSNSRSEMNVSTLELGDSALYLCASSLASYTDTQYFGPGTRLTVL.

A remark on this clonotype: It is likely a read error, because the conserved phenylalanine at the end of the CDR3 is missing. V is TRBV20-1 and J is TRBJ1-1, with 8 bases matching TRBD1. The trim removed 4 bases at V and 3 bases at J, leaving 4 bases unmatched. This CDR3 has 13 residues. Germline CDR1 reads DFQATT; CDR2 reads SNEGSKA (reference sequence). The DNA for the CDR3 is TGCAGTGCTAAGGACAGGGCCGACACTGAAGCTTTCTCT. It specifies CSAKDRADTEAFS.

This clonotype was seen at least ten times. V is TRBV4-1 and J is TRBJ2-5; no firm D call. CDR3 length: 15 amino acids. Trimming left V 1 base short and J 2 bases short, with 11 bases between. The germline V gene has CDR1 MGHRA and CDR2 YSYEKL. The CDR3: CASSQVESRQETQYF. CDR3 nucleotide sequence: TGCGCCAGCAGCCAAGTCGAGTCTAGGCAAGAGACCCAGTACTTC.

This clonotype has a handful of counts. The chain links TRBV4-1 to TRBJ1-5, with D hard to call. The CDR3 covers 15 residues. Trimming shortened V by 1 base and J by 5 bases, and 12 bases separated the two germline ends. Germline V gene sequence: CDR1 MGHRA, CDR2 YSYEKL. The CDR3 loop reads CASSQVSSTYQPQHF. CDR3 DNA sequence: TGCGCCAGCAGCCAAGTCAGCAGTACCTATCAGCCCCAGCATTTT.

This clonotype was observed at least ten times. V usage is TRBV7-7 and J usage is TRBJ2-5, with 8 bases aligning to TRBD2. V lost 5 bases to trimming and J lost 2 bases; unmatched junction nucleotides: 7. The CDR3 runs 15 residues. Looked up from germline, CDR1 is SSHAT and CDR2 is FNYEAQ (reference sequence). This CDR3 is CASSPLAGYQETQYF. The CDR3 DNA reads as TGTGCCAGCAGCCCCTTAGCGGGATATCAAGAGACCCAGTACTTC.

This clonotype was detected many times. V and J are TRBV19 and TRBJ2-6, with unresolved D. This CDR3 is built from 19 residues. Trimming stripped 2 bases from V and 0 bases from J, with 17 bases between. Germline loops: CDR1 LNHDA, CDR2 SQIVND (reference sequence). CDR3 sequence: CASSILSLDRSSGANVLTF. The DNA of the CDR3 is TGTGCCAGTAGTATACTTTCACTCGATCGGAGCTCTGGGGCCAACGTCCTGACTTTC.

This clonotype was observed many times. J is TRBJ1-3 and V is TRBV20-1; no reliable D call. This CDR3 has 15 residues. V lost 0 bases and J 4 bases, leaving 13 bases between the germline ends. Germline V gives CDR1 DFQATT, CDR2 SNEGSKA (reference sequence). The CDR3 DNA sequence: TGCAGTGCTAGAGATATTCCAGGCACCGGAAACACCATATATTTT. Protein sequence: CSARDIPGTGNTIYF.

In this sample, this clonotype turned up once. Its ends do not fully match the called genes, so a read error is possible. The J gene is TRBJ1-1, the V gene TRBV6-2 or TRBV6-3, with no clear D. The CDR3 sequence is 13 residues long. Germline values: CDR1 MNHEY, CDR2 SVGEGT. The CDR3 DNA follows: TGTGCCGGCAGTTACACAGATAACACTGAAGCTTTCTTT. This encodes CAGSYTDNTEAFF.

The table lists this clonotype with many counts. The chain has TRBV5-1 and TRBJ1-2, with D perhaps TRBD1 (6 bases). CDR1 is SGHRS, CDR2 YFSETQ, per germline. The CDR3 runs 14 residues. The ends were cut back, 4 bases at V and 2 bases at J, with 12 bases in the middle. This chain's CDR3 is CASSRATGNYGYTF. For the CDR3, the DNA is TGCGCCAGCAGCCGTGCCACAGGGAACTATGGCTACACCTTC.

This clonotype appeared many times. The chain links TRBV24-1 to TRBJ2-2, with D perhaps TRBD1 (5 bases). Trimming stripped 2 bases from V and 0 bases from J, with 9 bases between. This CDR3 is 16 amino acids long. Germline CDR1 reads KGHDR; CDR2 reads SFDVKD. The CDR3 here is CATSDSAGTNTGELFF. CDR3 in DNA: TGTGCCACCAGTGATTCGGCAGGGACGAACACCGGGGAGCTGTTTTTT.

The chain combines TRBV2 with TRBJ2-7; TRBD1 is a possible D gene (6 bases). This CDR3 is built from 13 residues. The V gene's germline CDR1 is SNHLY and CDR2 FYNNEI. The V end was cut by 6 bases, the J end by 5 bases, with 14 bases between. The CDR3 coding sequence is TGTGCCAGCAGGGTCACAGGGATCCACGAGCAGTACTTC. Its protein is CASRVTGIHEQYF.

There are a few counts of this clonotype. The V and J genes are TRBV4-2 and TRBJ2-7; possible D gene TRBD1, 5 bases. V shed 3 bases and J shed 4 bases, with 28 bases lying between them. CDR1 is LGHNA, CDR2 YNFKEQ, per germline. This CDR3 has 19 residues. The CDR3 DNA reads TGTGCCAGCAGCCACCCCGAATATCCATCGACAGATCCGGAGTACGAGCAGTACTTC. Translation: CASSHPEYPSTDPEYEQYF.

The chain has TRBV7-9 and TRBJ2-7, with D tentatively TRBD2 (6 bases). CDR1 is SEHNR, CDR2 FQNEAQ, per germline (reference sequence). The V and J ends lost 6 bases and 3 bases respectively, with 12 bases between them. The CDR3 contains 13 residues. The CDR3 protein is CASRGGGVYEQYF. CDR3 bases: TGTGCCAGCAGAGGCGGCGGGGTCTACGAGCAGTACTTC.

This clonotype was detected ten times or more. The gene calls are TRBV20-1 and TRBJ1-2, with unresolved D. CDR1 and CDR2 from the germline V gene are DFQATT and SNEGSKA (reference sequence). CDR3 length equals 13 residues. Trimming took 2 bases from V and 2 from J, leaving 9 bases between them. The DNA of the CDR3 is TGCAGTGCTAGAAAGGTGACGAACTATGGCTACACCTTC. Amino acid sequence: CSARKVTNYGYTF.

The V gene is TRBV4-2, the J gene TRBJ1-5, with D perhaps matching TRBD1 (5 bases). The CDR3 consists of 15 residues. The germline V gene has CDR1 LGHNA and CDR2 YNFKEQ. The V end was cut by 1 base, the J end by 5 bases, with 12 bases between. Here the CDR3 reads CASSQGRVFDQPQHF. The CDR3 DNA is TGTGCCAGCAGCCAAGGCAGGGTGTTCGATCAGCCCCAGCATTTT.

Many counts were recorded for this clonotype. The chain combines TRBV20-1 with TRBJ1-2; D not resolved. This CDR3 spans 12 amino acids. CDR1 and CDR2 (germline): DFQATT, SNEGSKA (reference sequence). V lost 3 bases and J lost 6, with 11 bases in between. CDR3 nucleotides: TGCAGTGCTAGGAAGGGAGGGCATGGCTACACCTTC. It codes for CSARKGGHGYTF.

There are many counts of this clonotype. The chain recombines TRBV5-1 with TRBJ1-2, with 8 bases aligning to TRBD1. The CDR3 is made up of 15 amino acids. CDR1 is SGHRS and CDR2 is YFSETQ in the germline V gene. V shed 4 bases, J shed 2 bases, and the junction held 7 bases outside the gene matches. The CDR3 nucleotides read TGCGCCAGCAGCCCCTTGAGGACAGGGAACTATGGCTACACCTTC. It yields the protein CASSPLRTGNYGYTF.

This clonotype was observed a few times. The chain employs TRBV6-5 and TRBJ1-1, with D perhaps TRBD1 (5 bases). This CDR3 region has 14 residues. Trimming removed 6 bases at V and 5 bases at J, with 16 bases between. Germline CDR1 is MNHEY and CDR2 is SVGAGI. The chain's CDR3 is CASSRQRGRTEAFF. CDR3 sequence (DNA): TGTGCCAGCAGCCGGCAACGGGGGAGGACTGAAGCTTTCTTT.

In regard to this clonotype: A clone one base away is much larger, so this may be a read error. The chain uses TRBV10-1 and TRBJ2-7; 7 bases are a match to TRBD1. The CDR3 sequence is 12 residues long. CDR1 WNHNN and CDR2 SYGVQD come from the germline V gene (reference sequence). Here the CDR3 reads CASSDRAYGQYF. The CDR3 DNA sequence: TGTGCCAGCAGTGACAGGGCCTACGGGCAGTACTTC.

The V call is TRBV7-8, the J call TRBJ1-2, with D uncertain. This CDR3 has 13 residues. Germline values: CDR1 SGHVS, CDR2 FQNEAQ. The V gene lost 1 base and the J gene lost 6 bases, with 9 bases spanning the gap. The CDR3 DNA reads as TGTGCCAGCAGCTTAGTAGCAGGAGATGGCTACACCTTC. Protein product: CASSLVAGDGYTF.

This clonotype has at least ten counts. The rearrangement links TRBV7-2 to TRBJ2-5; 7 bases are shared with TRBD2. Germline CDR1 SGHTA, CDR2 FQGNSA. The CDR3 has 15 amino acids. V trimming: 5 bases; J trimming: 2 bases; junction bases outside the gene matches: 8. CDR3 residues: CASSPQAGLQETQYF. CDR3 sequence (DNA): TGTGCCAGCAGCCCCCAAGCGGGGTTGCAAGAGACCCAGTACTTC.

J is TRBJ2-7 and V is TRBV18; 8 bases map to TRBD1. V lost 6 bases and J lost 2; bases outside the gene matches: 12. This CDR3 has 16 amino acids. The V gene's germline CDR1 is KGHSH and CDR2 LQKENI. The CDR3 DNA is TGTGCCAGCTCCCCGTCTACAGGGGGACAAGCCTACGAGCAGTACTTC. As protein: CASSPSTGGQAYEQYF.